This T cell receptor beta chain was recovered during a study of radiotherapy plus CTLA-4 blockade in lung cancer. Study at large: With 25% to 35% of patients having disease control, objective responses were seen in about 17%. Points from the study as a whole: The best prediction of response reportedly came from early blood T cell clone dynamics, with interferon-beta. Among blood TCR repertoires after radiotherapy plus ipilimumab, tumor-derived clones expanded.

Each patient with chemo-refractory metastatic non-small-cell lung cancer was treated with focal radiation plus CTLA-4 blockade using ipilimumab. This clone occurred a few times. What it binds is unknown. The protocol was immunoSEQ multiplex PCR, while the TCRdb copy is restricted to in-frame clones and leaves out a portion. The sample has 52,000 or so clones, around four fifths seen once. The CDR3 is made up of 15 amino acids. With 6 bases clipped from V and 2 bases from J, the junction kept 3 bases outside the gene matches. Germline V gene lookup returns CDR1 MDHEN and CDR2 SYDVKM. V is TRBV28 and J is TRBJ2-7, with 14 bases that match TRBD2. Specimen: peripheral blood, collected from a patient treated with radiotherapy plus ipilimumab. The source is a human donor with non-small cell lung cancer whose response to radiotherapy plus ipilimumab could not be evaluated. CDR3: CASSGLAGGPYEQYF. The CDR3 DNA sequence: TGTGCCAGCAGCGGACTAGCGGGGGGACCCTACGAGCAGTACTTC.